The 18 T cell receptor beta chains below come from one sample, sequenced in a study of blood T cell repertoires in COVID-19. The protocol was immunoSEQ multiplex PCR, while the TCRdb copy is restricted to in-frame clones and leaves out a portion. The table lists approximately 96,000 clones, roughly 90% of them singletons, with approximately 1.7% in the top ten. The specimen was peripheral blood. The receptors shown here come from a man in his 60s with acute or convalescent COVID-19.

The rearrangement links TRBV5-6 to TRBJ2-7; D not certain. V shed 0 bases and J shed 0 bases, with 7 bases lying between them. The CDR3 is made up of 14 amino acids. From germline, CDR1 is SGHDT and CDR2 YYEEEE. The CDR3 DNA is TGTGCCAGCAGCTTGGTAACGAGCTCCTACGAGCAGTACTTC. Protein sequence: CASSLVTSSYEQYF. Drawing the rest from reference TRBV5-6 and TRBJ2-7, the complete variable domain is DAGVTQSPTHLIKTRGQQVTLRCSPKSGHDTVSWYQQALGQGPQFIFQYYEEEERQRGNFPDRFSGHQFPNYSSELNVNALLLGDSALYLCASSLVTSSYEQYFGPGTRLTVT.

In this sample, this clone turned up once. The rearrangement links TRBV5-5 to TRBJ2-7; D unresolved. CDR3 size: 13 residues. The V end lost 1 base, the J end lost 2 bases, and 7 bases lay between the germline ends. Per the germline V gene, CDR1 is SGHKS and CDR2 is YYEKEE (reference sequence). CDR3 loop: CASSLTDTYEQYF. CDR3 sequence (DNA): TGTGCCAGCAGCTTGACAGATACCTACGAGCAGTACTTC.

This rearrangement joins TRBV11-2 to TRBJ1-5; 7 positions match TRBD1. CDR3 length equals 13 residues. The V segment lost 5 bases and the J segment 5 bases; nucleotides outside the gene matches: 3. Germline CDR1 reads SGHAT; CDR2 reads FQNNGV. The CDR3 is CASSPDRDQPQHF. The CDR3, as DNA: TGTGCCAGCAGCCCCGACAGGGATCAGCCCCAGCATTTT. The whole variable domain, remainder taken from reference TRBV11-2 and TRBJ1-5, is EAGVAQSPRYKIIEKRQSVAFWCNPISGHATLYWYQQILGQGPKLLIQFQNNGVVDDSQLPKDRFSAERLKGVDSTLKIQPAKLEDSAVYLCASSPDRDQPQHFGDGTRLSIL.

The table lists this clone with a count of one. The chain recombines TRBV9 with TRBJ2-1; D may be TRBD2 (5 bases). The CDR3 length is 16 residues. Germline CDR1 is SGDLS and CDR2 is YYNGEE. With 3 bases removed from V and 0 bases from J, the gap between germline ends came to 13 bases. CDR3 sequence reads: CASSARAFGSYNEQFF. The CDR3 coding sequence is TGTGCCAGCAGCGCGAGGGCGTTCGGCTCCTACAATGAGCAGTTCTTC.

The J gene is TRBJ1-1, the V gene TRBV7-9; D ambiguous. CDR1 is SEHNR, CDR2 FQNEAQ, per germline (reference sequence). Trimming cost V 3 bases and J 1 base, with 9 bases left between them. CDR3 length: 14 amino acids. CDR3 sequence reads: CASSFPERNTEAFF. The CDR3 nucleotides read TGTGCCAGCAGCTTTCCGGAGAGGAACACTGAAGCTTTCTTT.

V is TRBV7-9 and J is TRBJ1-3; D remains unclear. This CDR3 contains 13 residues. V lost 2 bases, J lost 8 bases, and 10 bases lay in between. The germline gives CDR1 SEHNR, CDR2 FQNEAQ (reference sequence). CDR3 loop: CASSLSNPDTIYF. In DNA, the CDR3 is TGTGCCAGCAGCTTATCCAACCCAGACACCATATATTTT. Full variable domain (remainder filled in from reference TRBV7-9 and TRBJ1-3): DTGVSQNPRHKITKRGQNVTFRCDPISEHNRLYWYRQTLGQGPEFLTYFQNEAQLEKSRLLSDRFSAERPKGSFSTLEIQRTEQGDSAMYLCASSLSNPDTIYFGEGSWLTVV.

This clone was counted once. Within the sample, other DNA sequences also encode this same CDR3. This rearrangement joins TRBV5-1 to TRBJ2-6; the D gene is possibly TRBD2 (6 bases). Looked up from germline, CDR1 is SGHRS and CDR2 is YFSETQ. V lost 0 bases, J lost 2 bases, and 12 bases lay in between. The CDR3 contains 17 residues. CDR3 in DNA: TGCGCCAGCAGCTTGGATGGGGGAGGTCCTGGGGCCAACGTCCTGACTTTC. Amino acids: CASSLDGGGPGANVLTF.

The chain links TRBV7-2 to TRBJ1-3; D is unclear. This CDR3 spans 16 amino acids. Germline CDR1 SGHTA, CDR2 FQGNSA. Between the trimmed V and J ends, which lost 0 bases and 0 bases, there was a span of 9 bases. The DNA for the CDR3 is TGTGCCAGCAGCTTAGCGCGGCCAAACTCTGGAAACACCATATATTTT. Translating it yields CASSLARPNSGNTIYF.

CDR3 sequence: CATSIVAGGFTNEKLFF. The CDR3, as DNA: TGTGCCACCAGCATCGTGGCAGGGGGGTTTACTAATGAAAAACTGTTTTTT. The V gene is TRBV15, the J gene TRBJ1-4, with 7 bases fitting TRBD1. The CDR3 has 17 amino acids. Germline V lookup: CDR1 LNHNV, CDR2 YYDKDF (reference sequence). V was clipped by 4 bases and J by 2 bases; unmatched bases: 10.

The CDR3 loop is CAGNRQGSEAFF. The CDR3, as DNA: TGTGCCGGTAATCGACAGGGGTCGGAAGCTTTCTTT. The chain links TRBV28 to TRBJ1-1; 8 positions match TRBD1. Per the germline V gene, CDR1 is MDHEN and CDR2 is SYDVKM. V gave up 11 bases and J gave up 8 bases; unmatched junction bases: 10. This CDR3 contains 12 residues.

This clone appeared a few times. This chain joins TRBV5-6 and TRBJ2-2; 7 bases map to TRBD1. The CDR3 runs 15 residues. With 0 bases clipped from V and 3 bases from J, the junction kept 2 bases outside the gene matches. The germline gives CDR1 SGHDT, CDR2 YYEEEE. The CDR3 is CASSLVQGDTGELFF. CDR3 sequence (DNA): TGTGCCAGCAGCTTGGTGCAGGGGGACACCGGGGAGCTGTTTTTT.

This chain uses TRBV4-1 with TRBJ2-1; the match to TRBD2 covers 9 bases. V was clipped by 1 base and J by 3 bases; unmatched bases: 10. The germline V gene encodes CDR1 MGHRA and CDR2 YSYEKL. CDR3 length equals 18 residues. CDR3 sequence: CASSQGWGLAGSYNEQFF. The DNA for the CDR3 is TGCGCCAGCAGCCAAGGATGGGGACTAGCTGGCAGCTACAATGAGCAGTTCTTC.

This clone was detected only a few times. The chain uses TRBV6-5 and TRBJ2-7; 7 bases agree with TRBD1. The CDR3 is made up of 15 amino acids. The trim removed 6 bases at V and 3 bases at J, leaving 11 bases unmatched. Germline V gene data show CDR1 as MNHEY and CDR2 as SVGAGI. The CDR3 nucleotides are TGTGCCAGCAGCACAAACAGGGGCGCCTACTACGAGCAGTACTTC. The encoded protein is CASSTNRGAYYEQYF.

This sequence joins TRBV11-3 and TRBJ1-1; D may be TRBD1 (5 bases). Per germline, CDR1 SGHNT and CDR2 YENEEA. CDR3 length equals 15 residues. The germline V and J ends were trimmed by 5 bases and 0 bases, with 13 bases remaining between them. CDR3 residues: CASSLRGGVNTEAFF. The CDR3 DNA is TGTGCCAGCAGCCTCCGCGGGGGTGTGAACACTGAAGCTTTCTTT.

The chain has TRBV27 and TRBJ2-7, with D unresolved. The CDR3 has 13 amino acids. Trimming removed 5 bases from V and 1 base from J, with 9 bases in between. CDR1 and CDR2 from the germline V gene are MNHEY and SMNVEV (reference sequence). The CDR3 sequence is CASSRRGSYEQYF. In DNA, the CDR3 is TGTGCCAGCAGTAGGCGCGGTTCCTACGAGCAGTACTTC.

The chain uses TRBV12-5 and TRBJ1-6, with 7 bases identical to TRBD1. The CDR3 loop spans 21 amino acids. The V segment lost 3 bases and the J segment 0 bases; nucleotides outside the gene matches: 17. Germline V gene lookup returns CDR1 LGHNT and CDR2 FRNRAP. CDR3 bases: TGTGCTAGTGGTTTTTTTTCCCCAGCGACAGGGCAGAGCTCCTATAATTCACCCCTCCACTTT. It codes for CASGFFSPATGQSSYNSPLHF. The entire variable domain, with the rest obtained from reference TRBV12-5 and TRBJ1-6, is as follows: DARVTQTPRHKVTEMGQEVTMRCQPILGHNTVFWYRQTMMQGLELLAYFRNRAPLDDSGMPKDRFSAEMPDATLATLKIQPSEPRDSAVYFCASGFFSPATGQSSYNSPLHFGNGTRLTVT.

The genes are TRBV28 and TRBJ1-1, with D tentatively TRBD1 (5 bases). Trimming removed 7 bases from V and 3 bases from J, with 15 bases in between. The CDR3 runs to 14 residues. The V gene's germline CDR1 is MDHEN and CDR2 SYDVKM. The CDR3 region has the DNA TGTGCCAGCAACAATTACGTAGGGGACACTGAAGCTTTCTTT. Residues: CASNNYVGDTEAFF.

This chain connects TRBV7-2 to TRBJ2-7, with a tentative D call TRBD1 (5 bases). The CDR3 consists of 14 residues. The germline V gene has CDR1 SGHTA and CDR2 FQGNSA. The ends were cut back, 3 bases at V and 2 bases at J, with 11 bases in the middle. CDR3 protein: CASSFDQGTYEQYF. The CDR3 DNA is TGTGCCAGCAGCTTTGATCAGGGAACCTACGAGCAGTACTTC.